The 26 T cell receptor beta chains presented below share a single source sample, sequenced in a study of cytomegalovirus exposure and HLA in healthy donors. 13 Jbeta primers and 60 Vbeta primers were used for the PCR. Clones were sequenced by immunoSEQ multiplex PCR, and TCRdb holds only the in-frame ones, with some missing. The data show about 120,000 clones, about 69% seen once. The sequencing sample was made of PBMCs. The receptor set was obtained from a woman younger than 30 in good health and CMV-seronegative.

This chain links TRBV16 with TRBJ2-1; D is possibly TRBD1 (5 bases). This CDR3 comprises 16 residues. Per the germline V gene, CDR1 is KGHSY and CDR2 is FQNENV. The V and J ends lost 0 bases and 2 bases respectively, with 11 bases between them. This chain's CDR3 is CASSQSPQGPYNEQFF. The DNA of the CDR3 is TGTGCCAGCAGCCAATCTCCCCAGGGTCCCTACAATGAGCAGTTCTTC.

This clone was picked up a small number of times. The chain couples TRBV6-4 to TRBJ1-6, with 8 bases that match TRBD1. CDR3 length equals 13 residues. Germline V gives CDR1 MRHNA, CDR2 SNTAGT. J lost 10 bases, V lost 6 bases, and 5 bases had no gene match. CDR3 DNA: TGTGCCAGCAGGACAGGGGCTTCGTCACCCCTCCACTTT. Protein sequence: CASRTGASSPLHF.

As for this clone: It is likely a read error, because the conserved phenylalanine at the end of the CDR3 is missing. It is unclear where the CDR3 begins or ends on the DNA, so no DNA is shown, and the CDR3 is as TCRdb lists it. This CDR3 reads CSVANQDFYTV. This chain uses TRBV29-1 with TRBJ1-2; the DNA was not compared with TRBD1, the D call given in the table. The V gene's germline CDR1 is SQVTM and CDR2 ANQGSEA. The CDR3 comprises 11 residues, both ends counted.

The sample holds one count of this clone. The chain carries TRBV18 and TRBJ1-1, with a possible D match to TRBD1 (5 bases). The CDR3 sequence is 12 residues long. The germline V gene has CDR1 KGHSH and CDR2 LQKENI. With 3 bases removed from V and 8 bases from J, the gap between germline ends came to 10 bases. The CDR3 spells CASSPTTEEAFF. DNA of the CDR3: TGTGCCAGCTCACCGACGACAGAAGAAGCTTTCTTT.

V and J are TRBV5-1 and TRBJ1-6; TRBD1 agrees at 9 bases. Germline loops: CDR1 SGHRS, CDR2 YFSETQ. CDR3 length: 15 residues. V lost 4 bases to trimming and J lost 8 bases; unmatched junction nucleotides: 7. CDR3 in amino acids: CASSLRTGEDSPLHF. CDR3 DNA sequence: TGCGCCAGCAGCCTTAGGACAGGGGAGGATTCACCCCTCCACTTT.

This clone was found a few times. This chain connects TRBV5-6 to TRBJ1-1; TRBD1 agrees at 10 bases. Germline V CDR1 and CDR2: SGHDT, YYEEEE. The CDR3 totals 13 residues. Trimming at V came to 2 bases and at J to 8 bases, leaving 3 bases not matched to a gene. CDR3 DNA: TGTGCCAGCAGCTTACCGGGACAGGGGGAAGCTTTCTTT. Amino acids: CASSLPGQGEAFF.

This chain joins TRBV28 and TRBJ1-1, with D unresolved. V was pared by 6 bases and J by 1 base, with 15 bases between. CDR1 and CDR2 from the germline V gene are MDHEN and SYDVKM. The CDR3 spans 15 residues. This chain's CDR3 is CASSLNFRQNTEAFF. The CDR3 DNA is TGTGCCAGCAGCTTAAATTTCCGACAGAACACTGAAGCTTTCTTT.

CDR3 protein: CASSSGGNPPEQYF. In DNA form, the CDR3 reads TGCGCCAGCAGCTCAGGGGGCAATCCCCCCGAGCAGTACTTC. This chain joins TRBV5-1 and TRBJ2-7; the match to TRBD1 covers 8 bases. Germline V CDR1 and CDR2: SGHRS, YFSETQ. J was trimmed by 6 bases and V by 3 bases; bases with no gene match: 8. The CDR3 runs to 14 residues.

This clone was seen a few times. This chain links TRBV29-1 with TRBJ1-2; the match to TRBD1 covers 10 bases. Germline V CDR1 and CDR2: SQVTM, ANQGSEA. The CDR3 totals 15 residues. V shed 3 bases and J 4 bases; nucleotides not matched to a gene: 8. The chain's CDR3 is CSVDITGTGAYGYTF. CDR3 bases: TGCAGCGTTGATATCACCGGGACAGGGGCCTATGGCTACACCTTC.

This clone appeared a single time. The rearrangement uses TRBV28 and TRBJ2-3; 9 nucleotides line up with TRBD1. CDR1 and CDR2 from the germline V gene are MDHEN and SYDVKM. CDR3 length: 15 residues. Germline trimming cut 7 bases from V and 6 bases from J; bases unmatched to any gene: 11. DNA of the CDR3: TGTGCCAGCAATGAACAGACAGGGGGAAGCGATACGCAGTATTTT. Translated, it gives CASNEQTGGSDTQYF.

The sample holds a few counts of this clone. V gene TRBV4-1 combines with J gene TRBJ2-7; maybe TRBD2 (5 bases). V was trimmed by 0 bases and J by 5 bases, leaving 20 bases between them. This CDR3 is 17 amino acids long. The germline V gene has CDR1 MGHRA and CDR2 YSYEKL. CDR3: CASSQDSEGSWLNEQYF. In nucleotides, the CDR3 is TGCGCCAGCAGCCAAGATTCAGAGGGCAGCTGGCTAAACGAGCAGTACTTC.

This chain connects TRBV2 to TRBJ1-1, with 9 bases matching TRBD1. The CDR3 loop spans 15 amino acids. Trimming cost V 6 bases and J 0 bases; bases outside gene matches: 5. Germline V CDR1 and CDR2: SNHLY, FYNNEI. The CDR3, as DNA: TGTGCCAGCAGCCCGGGACAGGGAATGAACACTGAAGCTTTCTTT. Its protein product is CASSPGQGMNTEAFF.

The V and J genes are TRBV2 and TRBJ2-7, with 11 nucleotides matching TRBD2. The junction had 8 bases not matched to a gene; V was cut back by 6 bases and J by 4 bases. This CDR3 is built from 15 residues. The V gene's germline CDR1 is SNHLY and CDR2 FYNNEI. This CDR3 reads CASRETSGGPYEQYF. CDR3 in DNA: TGTGCCAGCAGGGAAACTAGCGGGGGTCCTTACGAGCAGTACTTC.

V is TRBV2 and J is TRBJ1-2; TRBD1 might be the D (6 bases). The germline V gene encodes CDR1 SNHLY and CDR2 FYNNEI. The CDR3 is 14 residues long. Trimming removed 5 bases from V and 2 bases from J, with 12 bases in between. The CDR3 nucleotides read TGTGCCAGCAGTTTTACTCAGGGGAACTATGGCTACACCTTC. This encodes CASSFTQGNYGYTF.

The J gene is TRBJ2-3, the V gene TRBV29-1; 11 nucleotides line up with TRBD1. The ends lost 7 bases at V and 3 bases at J; junction bases unmatched: 6. Germline CDR1 and CDR2: SQVTM and ANQGSEA. The CDR3 is made up of 14 amino acids. CDR3 sequence: CSGKDRGRTDTQYF. The CDR3 nucleotides read TGCAGCGGGAAGGACAGGGGGCGGACAGATACGCAGTATTTT.

V gene TRBV5-6 combines with J gene TRBJ2-3; 7 nucleotides match TRBD2. CDR1 and CDR2 from the germline V gene are SGHDT and YYEEEE. The length of the CDR3 is 18 residues. J was trimmed by 4 bases and V by 0 bases; bases with no gene match: 14. CDR3 in amino acids: CASSLVRGGRMASDTQYF. CDR3 sequence (DNA): TGTGCCAGCAGCTTGGTTCGCGGGGGACGGATGGCCTCAGATACGCAGTATTTT.

This clone appeared a single time. The rearrangement links TRBV5-1 to TRBJ2-1; 11 bases line up with TRBD2. CDR3 length: 16 amino acids. Germline assignment: CDR1 SGHRS and CDR2 YFSETQ. Trimming at V came to 3 bases and at J to 7 bases, leaving 9 bases not matched to a gene. The CDR3 DNA reads TGCGCCAGCAGCTCCCAGACTAGCGGGATGGGTAATGAGCAGTTCTTC. Translation: CASSSQTSGMGNEQFF.

This rearrangement joins TRBV13 to TRBJ1-2; no definite D call. Germline V gene sequence: CDR1 PRHDT, CDR2 FYEKMQ (reference sequence). The V end lost 5 bases, the J end lost 2 bases, and 12 bases lay between the germline ends. CDR3 length: 14 amino acids. CDR3 residues: CASSPQTQNYGYTF. As DNA, the CDR3 is TGTGCCAGCAGCCCTCAGACACAAAACTATGGCTACACCTTC.

The CDR3 region has the DNA TGTGCCAGCAGCCCGAGACCCTCAGGGGTCAGGGCTGTTCAGCCCCAGCATTTT. This gives the protein CASSPRPSGVRAVQPQHF. V is TRBV7-2 and J is TRBJ1-5; tentative D call: TRBD1 (6 bases). The germline CDR1 and CDR2 sequences are SGHTA and FQGNSA. The CDR3 has 18 amino acids. Trimming removed 5 bases at V and 6 bases at J, with 26 bases between.

The chain couples TRBV5-1 to TRBJ2-3; tentatively, D is TRBD1 (5 bases). Germline CDR1 is SGHRS and CDR2 is YFSETQ. V shed 5 bases and J shed 3 bases, with 13 bases lying between them. The CDR3 runs to 14 residues. DNA of the CDR3: TGCGCCAGCAGAACTTGGCAGGGAACAGATACGCAGTATTTT. As protein: CASRTWQGTDTQYF.

A few counts support this clone. V gene TRBV6-6 combines with J gene TRBJ1-4; tentatively, D is TRBD1 (6 bases). Trimming stripped 5 bases from V and 3 bases from J, with 13 bases between. This CDR3 has 15 residues. Germline V gene lookup returns CDR1 MNHNY and CDR2 SVGAGI (reference sequence). The CDR3 region is CASSPLQGANEKLFF. The CDR3 bases are TGTGCCAGCAGTCCACTACAGGGAGCTAATGAAAAACTGTTTTTT.

This sequence joins TRBV4-2 and TRBJ2-2; 7 bases fit TRBD1. Per germline, CDR1 LGHNA and CDR2 YNFKEQ. The trim removed 0 bases at V and 8 bases at J, leaving 9 bases unmatched. This CDR3 contains 16 residues. The CDR3 spells CASSQEGTGVAGELFF. CDR3 DNA sequence: TGTGCCAGCAGCCAAGAGGGAACAGGGGTAGCTGGGGAGCTGTTTTTT.

The CDR3 sequence: CASRGTSGGAKGNEQFF. Written as DNA, the CDR3 is TGTGCCAGCAGGGGGACTAGCGGGGGGGCGAAGGGGAATGAGCAGTTCTTC. The rearrangement joins TRBV2 to TRBJ2-1; 16 bases are shared with TRBD2. V was clipped by 6 bases and J by 7 bases; unmatched bases: 9. The CDR3 contains 17 residues. CDR1 and CDR2 from the germline V gene are SNHLY and FYNNEI.

The chain is built from TRBV5-1 and TRBJ1-4, with 9 bases identical to TRBD1. J lost 4 bases, V lost 4 bases, and 5 bases had no gene match. This CDR3 has 15 residues. Germline V gene data show CDR1 as SGHRS and CDR2 as YFSETQ. Here the CDR3 reads CASSPGTGLNEKLFF. The CDR3, as DNA: TGCGCCAGCAGCCCTGGGACAGGGCTTAATGAAAAACTGTTTTTT.

The table lists this clone with a few counts. This chain connects TRBV4-1 to TRBJ1-1; 7 bases agree with TRBD1. Germline CDR1 is MGHRA and CDR2 is YSYEKL. This CDR3 comprises 13 residues. V lost 5 bases and J lost 6; bases outside the gene matches: 6. CDR3 nucleotide sequence: TGCGCCAGCAGCGCCACAGGGGAGCCTGAAGCTTTCTTT. Translating gives CASSATGEPEAFF.

The chain employs TRBV25-1 and TRBJ2-1, with D possibly being TRBD2 (6 bases). Trimming shortened V by 4 bases and J by 7 bases, and 11 bases separated the two germline ends. The length of the CDR3 is 13 residues. CDR1 is MGHDK, CDR2 SYGVNS, per germline. The CDR3 nucleotides are TGTGCCAGCAGTGGGGACTTCGGTAATGAGCAGTTCTTC. The encoded protein is CASSGDFGNEQFF.